The 15 T cell receptor beta chains below all came from one sample that was sequenced in a study of early T cells in non-severe SARS-CoV-2 infection (dated by TCRdb to 2020 to 2022). Library method: 5' RACE. The run used a NextSeq 500. TCRdb handled the public reads itself, with Q25 trimming in fastp and clone calling in MiXCR, and kept productive beta chains. Identical CDR3 proteins give one entry, which carries the most common genes and DNA. The sample table records more than 15,000 distinct CDR3 sequences; about 5.6% of these occur just once. Together, the top ten hold 6.5% to 7.5% of the sample. This sample comprised whole blood, obtained at baseline. All receptors come from an adult who was a healthcare worker with PCR-confirmed SARS-CoV-2 infection or an uninfected control (not recorded which).

This clonotype turned up a few times. This may arise from a read error, as a much more abundant clone is one base away. The chain couples TRBV18 to TRBJ1-1, with D maybe TRBD1 (5 bases). CDR3 length: 16 amino acids. CDR1 is KGHSH, CDR2 LQKENI, per germline. The DNA for the CDR3 is TGTGCCAACTCACCTTTCGGGACGGCCGCGAACACTGAAGCTTTCTTT. This codes for CANSPFGTAANTEAFF.

This clonotype was detected many times. The rearrangement links TRBV20-1 to TRBJ2-3, with TRBD2 identical over 8 bases. J was trimmed by 4 bases and V by 6 bases; bases with no gene match: 15. Per germline, CDR1 DFQATT and CDR2 SNEGSKA (reference sequence). The CDR3 covers 16 residues. The CDR3 DNA follows: TGCAGTGCGGGAGCACTCGGACAGCGGGGGTCAGATACGCAGTATTTT. Encoded protein: CSAGALGQRGSDTQYF.

By proportion, this clonotype is medium-sized (0.01 to 0.1%). This chain joins TRBV5-1 and TRBJ2-5; TRBD2 aligns across 10 bases. The CDR3 extends over 16 amino acids. V gave up 1 base and J gave up 3 bases; unmatched junction bases: 6. The V gene's germline CDR1 is SGHRS and CDR2 YFSETQ. The CDR3 loop reads CASSLSGGDPEETQYF. As DNA, the CDR3 is TGCGCCAGCAGCTTGAGCGGGGGGGATCCCGAAGAGACCCAGTACTTC.

For this clonotype: This clone may be a read error of a much larger clone one base away. The chain combines TRBV18 with TRBJ2-7; maybe TRBD1 (6 bases). The CDR3 runs to 12 residues. V lost 4 bases, J lost 9 bases, and 13 bases lay in between. Germline V gives CDR1 KGHSH, CDR2 LQKENI. The CDR3 region has the DNA TGTGCCAGCTCACAACAGGGCTATGCGCAGTACTTC. Translating gives CASSQQGYAQYF. The variable domain in full, with the rest retrieved from reference TRBV18 and TRBJ2-7, is NAGVMQNPRHLVRRRGQEARLRCSPMKGHSHVYWYRQLPEEGLKFMVYLQKENIIDESGMPKERFSAEFPKEGPSILRIQQVVRGDSAAYFCASSQQGYAQYFGPGTRLTVT.

This clonotype appeared many times. The gene calls are TRBV7-9 and TRBJ2-2; D is unclear. The germline CDR1 and CDR2 sequences are SEHNR and FQNEAQ (reference sequence). V was trimmed by 4 bases and J by 4 bases, leaving 10 bases between them. The CDR3 has 14 amino acids. CDR3 region: CASSSIVATGELFF. CDR3 coding DNA: TGTGCCAGCAGCTCAATAGTGGCCACCGGGGAGCTGTTTTTT.

This clonotype has at least ten counts. This chain joins TRBV11-2 and TRBJ1-1; perhaps TRBD1 as D (5 bases). With 3 bases removed from V and 4 bases from J, the gap between germline ends came to 9 bases. In germline, CDR1 is SGHAT, CDR2 FQNNGV. CDR3 size: 13 residues. CDR3 nucleotide sequence: TGTGCCAGCAGCTTTCAAAGGGGCACTGAAGCTTTCTTT. Amino acid sequence: CASSFQRGTEAFF.

There are many counts of this clonotype. This chain joins TRBV30 and TRBJ1-2, with D possibly TRBD1 on 6 matching bases. CDR1 is GTSNPN and CDR2 is SVGIG in the germline V gene (reference sequence). The CDR3 loop spans 12 amino acids. V was pared by 4 bases and J by 4 bases, with 10 bases between. In nucleotides, the CDR3 is TGTGCCTGGAATGGGGGCACCTATGGCTACACCTTC. Protein product: CAWNGGTYGYTF.

This clonotype showed up just a few times. The chain combines TRBV18 with TRBJ2-1, with D perhaps matching TRBD2 (6 bases). Germline-derived CDR1 and CDR2 are KGHSH and LQKENI. The germline V and J ends were trimmed by 6 bases and 15 bases, with 15 bases remaining between them. The CDR3 loop spans 11 amino acids. The CDR3 reads CASSTWGDLFF. The CDR3 DNA is TGTGCCAGCTCGACCTGGGGGGATTTGTTCTTC.

Ten or more counts support this clonotype. The chain employs TRBV20-1 and TRBJ1-5; possible D gene TRBD1, 5 bases. The CDR3 length is 14 residues. CDR1 DFQATT and CDR2 SNEGSKA come from the germline V gene (reference sequence). V dropped 5 bases and J dropped 3 bases, with 14 bases sitting between them. The CDR3 is CSAAPGEPNQPQHF. In DNA form, the CDR3 reads TGCAGTGCTGCCCCGGGGGAACCCAATCAGCCCCAGCATTTT.

The chain uses TRBV20-1 and TRBJ2-7; the match to TRBD1 covers 9 bases. Per the germline V gene, CDR1 is DFQATT and CDR2 is SNEGSKA (reference sequence). The CDR3 runs 12 residues. Losses at the gene ends were 6 bases for V and 6 bases for J; bases not matched to a gene: 6. The CDR3 bases are TGCAGTGCACCGGGACAGGGCCTCGAGCAGTACTTC. Residues: CSAPGQGLEQYF.

This clonotype was seen ten or more times. This sequence joins TRBV4-2 and TRBJ2-1; TRBD2 matches 13 bases. This CDR3 spans 16 amino acids. Germline-derived CDR1 and CDR2 are LGHNA and YNFKEQ. Losses at the gene ends were 4 bases for V and 8 bases for J; bases not matched to a gene: 8. DNA of the CDR3: TGTGCCAGCAGCCCTGGACTAGCGGGGGCAGGGGATGAGCAGTTCTTC. This codes for CASSPGLAGAGDEQFF.

The J gene is TRBJ2-1, the V gene TRBV6-1; D may be TRBD1 or TRBD2 (6 bases each). The CDR3 consists of 13 residues. Germline V gene sequence: CDR1 MNHNS, CDR2 SASEGT. V lost 10 bases, J lost 4 bases, and 14 bases lay in between. CDR3 nucleotide sequence: TGTGCCACTTACGGGGGCTTATACAATGAGCAGTTCTTC. Residues: CATYGGLYNEQFF.

The sample holds many counts of this clonotype. J is TRBJ1-1 and V is TRBV20-1, with TRBD1 identical over 7 bases. The V gene end was trimmed by 4 bases and the J gene end by 4 bases; junction bases not matched to a gene: 3. The CDR3 totals 12 residues. Looked up from germline, CDR1 is DFQATT and CDR2 is SNEGSKA (reference sequence). CDR3: CSAKTGATEAFF. The CDR3 nucleotides read TGCAGTGCTAAAACAGGGGCCACTGAAGCTTTCTTT.

This clonotype was observed at least ten times. The gene calls are TRBV7-9 and TRBJ2-7; D possibly corresponds to TRBD2 (5 bases). V gave up 0 bases and J gave up 0 bases, with 6 bases separating them. The germline V gene encodes CDR1 SEHNR and CDR2 FQNEAQ (reference sequence). This CDR3 contains 14 residues. As DNA, the CDR3 is TGTGCCAGCAGCTTAGCGGGGAGCTCCTACGAGCAGTACTTC. Its protein is CASSLAGSSYEQYF. Using reference TRBV7-9 and TRBJ2-7 for the parts outside the CDR3, the full variable domain is DTGVSQNPRHKITKRGQNVTFRCDPISEHNRLYWYRQTLGQGPEFLTYFQNEAQLEKSRLLSDRFSAERPKGSFSTLEIQRTEQGDSAMYLCASSLAGSSYEQYFGPGTRLTVT.

This clonotype came up many times. The chain has TRBV7-8 and TRBJ1-1; D gene unclear. The germline CDR1 and CDR2 sequences are SGHVS and FQNEAQ. Trimming pared 1 base from V and 5 bases from J, leaving 11 bases between. There are 14 residues in the CDR3. The DNA for the CDR3 is TGTGCCAGCAGCTTAGTTAGGTTCGGGACTGAAGCTTTCTTT. This encodes CASSLVRFGTEAFF. The full variable domain, rest sourced from reference TRBV7-8 and TRBJ1-1, is GAGVSQSPRYKVAKRGQDVALRCDPISGHVSLFWYQQALGQGPEFLTYFQNEAQLDKSGLPSDRFFAERPEGSVSTLKIQRTQQEDSAVYLCASSLVRFGTEAFFGQGTRLTVV.